The source of this T cell receptor (beta chain) is a study of T cells in Graves' hyperthyroidism and ophthalmopathy. Using RNA transcripts as the source, TCR beta CDR3 regions were amplified. A set of HTBI primers served as the primers for a first-round RT-PCR of the TCR CDR3. TCRdb redid the calling of the multiplex PCR reads with MiXCR, one entry per CDR3 protein. Among about 840,000 distinct CDR3 sequences listed, 38% were seen once. The clonotype was recovered from a man between 18 and 35 years old with Graves' hyperthyroidism. The sequencing sample was made of blood.

The CDR3 region is CASSQDGTLYGYTF. The CDR3 DNA follows: TGTGCCAGCAGCCAAGACGGGACGCTCTATGGCTACACCTTC. The rearrangement joins TRBV9 to TRBJ1-2; the D gene is possibly TRBD1 (5 bases). CDR1 and CDR2 (germline): SGDLS, YYNGEE. The CDR3 is 14 amino acids. The V gene lost 4 bases and the J gene lost 4 bases, with 14 bases spanning the gap.